This entry is about one TCR beta chain. Its antigen is unidentified. Clinical symptoms, serum thyroxine and TRAb, thyroid ultrasound and orbital computed tomography were used for the diagnoses. The PBMCs were taken from more than 8 ml of fresh peripheral blood. RNA transcripts yielded amplified TCR beta CDR3 regions. TCR CDR3 regions were first amplified by RT-PCR with HTBI primers. Using its own MiXCR run on the multiplex PCR reads, TCRdb lists one record per CDR3 protein. The data show 600,000 to 700,000 distinct CDR3 sequences, under 15% seen once. The data originate from a study of T cells in Graves' hyperthyroidism and ophthalmopathy. Study observations and caveats: Researchers found most expanded thyroid clonotypes above 0.001 in blood as well.

The V end was cut by 5 bases, the J end by 3 bases, with 6 bases between. The CDR3 is 12 residues long. The germline CDR1 and CDR2 sequences are KGHDR and SFDVKD. Sequenced material: blood. V usage is TRBV24-1 and J usage is TRBJ2-5; D unclear. This receptor was identified in a woman between 40 and 50 years old with Graves' ophthalmopathy. The DNA for the CDR3 is TGTGCCACCAGTGCCTCAGAAGAGACCCAGTACTTC. This encodes CATSASEETQYF.